The clone carrying this T cell receptor beta chain was seen just once. This specimen comes from a study of CD8 T cells in Susac syndrome. After extraction with the RNeasy kit, roughly 0.45 to 1 ug of the RNA was reverse transcribed using random hexamers. Amplification of TCR beta CDR3 was carried out by immunoSEQ multiplex PCR, which covered 54 Vbeta and 13 Jbeta segments. TCRdb reanalysed the immunoSEQ multiplex PCR reads using MiXCR and keeps one entry per CDR3 protein. The data hold about 200,000 distinct CDR3 sequences, with roughly 94% observed a single time. Sequencing of TCR beta was performed on blood CD8+ and CD4+ T cells. Healthy donors acted as controls, with matching for age and sex. V shed 7 bases and J shed 5 bases, with 20 bases lying between them. This CDR3 is 14 amino acids long. CDR1 and CDR2 (germline): DFQATT, SNEGSKA (reference sequence).

This TCR was sampled from a human donor in good health. The sample consisted of CD4+ T cells from PBMCs. The chain recombines TRBV20-1 with TRBJ2-5; possibly TRBD1 for D (7 bases). Here the CDR3 reads CSVRSGGLSETQYF. The CDR3 DNA reads TGCAGTGTAAGATCAGGGGGACTTTCCGAGACCCAGTACTTC.